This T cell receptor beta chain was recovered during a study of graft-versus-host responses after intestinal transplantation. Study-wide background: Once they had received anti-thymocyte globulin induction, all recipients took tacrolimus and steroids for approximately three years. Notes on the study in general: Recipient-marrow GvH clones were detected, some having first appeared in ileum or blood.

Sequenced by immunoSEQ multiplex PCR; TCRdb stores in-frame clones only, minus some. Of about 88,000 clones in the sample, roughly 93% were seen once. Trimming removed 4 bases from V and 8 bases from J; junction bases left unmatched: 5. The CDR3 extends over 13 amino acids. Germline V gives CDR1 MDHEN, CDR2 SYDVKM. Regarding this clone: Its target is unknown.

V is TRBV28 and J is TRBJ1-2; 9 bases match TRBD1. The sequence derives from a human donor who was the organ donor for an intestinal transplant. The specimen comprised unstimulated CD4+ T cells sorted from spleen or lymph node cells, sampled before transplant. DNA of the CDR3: TGTGCCAGCAGTTCCGGGACAGGGAACGGCTACACCTTC. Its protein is CASSSGTGNGYTF.